The 9 T cell receptor beta chains below were found in one sample sequenced in a study of identical twins. Each CDR3 protein is one row after TCRdb ran MiXCR on the 5' RACE reads. The table has more than 200,000 distinct CDR3 sequences, around 9.6% seen once. Sequenced input: memory (CD45RO+) T cells sorted from blood. The receptor set was obtained from a woman in her late teens or twenties in good health.

This clonotype was counted only a few times. The V and J genes are TRBV28 and TRBJ1-5; no reliable D call. This CDR3 contains 14 residues. V was shortened by 2 bases and J by 1 base, with 6 bases between the two germline ends. CDR1 and CDR2 (germline): MDHEN, SYDVKM. CDR3 region: CASSLGESNQPQHF. CDR3 DNA sequence: TGTGCCAGCAGTTTAGGGGAAAGCAATCAGCCCCAGCATTTT.

This clonotype was seen many times. The chain links TRBV11-2 to TRBJ2-1; D is unclear. Germline V gene sequence: CDR1 SGHAT, CDR2 FQNNGV. CDR3 length: 16 amino acids. Trimming left V 4 bases short and J 3 bases short, with 16 bases between. CDR3 DNA sequence: TGTGCCAGCAGCTCCGGCTTTTCTGGATACTACAATGAGCAGTTCTTC. It yields the protein CASSSGFSGYYNEQFF.

Only a few counts were recorded for this clonotype. The rearrangement joins TRBV29-1 to TRBJ1-1, with 7 bases identical to TRBD1. Germline V gene data show CDR1 as SQVTM and CDR2 as ANQGSEA. Unmatched junction bases numbered 5, after V lost 4 bases and J lost 6 bases. The CDR3 runs 12 residues. The CDR3 DNA is TGCAGCGTTGTAGTAGGGGGCGCTGAAGCTTTCTTT. This gives the protein CSVVVGGAEAFF.

This clonotype was counted many times. The chain combines TRBV12-3 or TRBV12-4 with TRBJ2-1; TRBD2 is a possible D gene (6 bases). V was pared by 8 bases and J by 0 bases, with 14 bases between. The CDR3 length is 15 residues. CDR3 DNA sequence: TGTGCCAGCGGGGGGACTGTAAGCTCCTACAATGAGCAGTTCTTC. It encodes CASGGTVSSYNEQFF.

J is TRBJ2-3 and V is TRBV12-3 or TRBV12-4, with TRBD2 matching over 14 bases. The CDR3 extends over 15 amino acids. The V segment lost 6 bases and the J segment 9 bases; nucleotides outside the gene matches: 8. DNA for the CDR3: TGTGCCAGCAGGCCAAGGACTAGCGGGAGGAGGACGCAGTATTTT. This sequence encodes CASRPRTSGRRTQYF.

This clonotype was picked up a small number of times. The gene calls are TRBV20-1 and TRBJ2-7; 9 nucleotides line up with TRBD2. The CDR3 length is 14 residues. Germline V lookup: CDR1 DFQATT, CDR2 SNEGSKA (reference sequence). J was trimmed by 5 bases and V by 5 bases; bases with no gene match: 10. In nucleotides, the CDR3 is TGCAGTGCTTCCCATAGCGGGAGTTTCAACGAGCAGTACTTC. Translation: CSASHSGSFNEQYF.

This clonotype has a handful of counts. This chain joins TRBV5-5 and TRBJ1-1; D remains unclear. Germline lookup yields CDR1 SGHKS and CDR2 YYEKEE (reference sequence). CDR3 length: 14 amino acids. The germline V and J ends were trimmed by 3 bases and 4 bases, with 13 bases remaining between them. The CDR3 sequence is CASSSEDWSTEAFF. In DNA, the CDR3 is TGTGCCAGCAGCTCTGAGGATTGGAGCACTGAAGCTTTCTTT.

The chain uses TRBV20-1 and TRBJ2-6, with 13 bases aligning to TRBD2. Per germline, CDR1 DFQATT and CDR2 SNEGSKA (reference sequence). Trimming took 5 bases from V and 0 from J; bases not matched to a gene: 7. The CDR3 runs 18 residues. The CDR3 here is CSAFRTSGGHSGANVLTF. CDR3 in DNA: TGCAGTGCTTTCCGGACTAGCGGGGGACACTCTGGGGCCAACGTCCTGACTTTC.

This clonotype has only a few counts. The chain carries TRBV5-1 and TRBJ2-7; a weak D match, TRBD1 (6 bases). Trimming removed 7 bases from V and 7 bases from J, with 18 bases in between. The V gene's germline CDR1 is SGHRS and CDR2 YFSETQ. CDR3 size: 13 residues. The CDR3 DNA sequence: TGCGCCAGCGGACCGGGACATTTAGGGGAGCAGTACTTC. This translates into CASGPGHLGEQYF.